This TCR beta chain originates from a study of OX40 agonist ivuxolimab in advanced cancers. Assay used: immunoSEQ multiplex PCR; TCRdb lists only in-frame clones, some missing. The sample includes roughly 86,000 clones, about 87% of them seen just once. CDR3 size: 14 residues. Deletions cut 5 bases from V and 3 bases from J, with 13 bases between. Germline CDR1 MNHEY, CDR2 SVGAGI. The genes are TRBV6-5 and TRBJ1-2; the D gene is possibly TRBD1 (5 bases). The sequence was obtained from an adult with an advanced solid tumor such as melanoma, head and neck, liver or kidney cancer. The sample here was CD4+ or CD8+ T cells sorted from blood, taken in a trial of the OX40 agonist ivuxolimab. Written as DNA, the CDR3 is TGTGCCAGCAGTCAGTCAGGGATTGACTATGGCTACACCTTC. Translated, it gives CASSQSGIDYGYTF.